Listed below are T cell receptor beta chains from one sample, sequenced in a study of CD8 T cells in ankylosing spondylitis. TCRdb reprocessed the 5' RACE reads via MiXCR and lists one record per CDR3 protein. The sample yields roughly 230,000 distinct CDR3 sequences, about 18% seen once. Specimen: blood, either unsorted or a sorted T cell fraction (not recorded which). The source of these receptors is a male donor with ankylosing spondylitis or in good health (not recorded which). Both conserved end residues are part of each CDR3. The size field is filled for only some rows; it gives once, few, many or a size class.

TRBV12-3/TRBV12-4	NA	TRBJ2-1	CASSLGVIGAYNEQFF
TRBV29-1	few	TRBJ2-1	CSVEGLRTYNEQFF
TRBV20-1	NA	TRBJ2-1	CSARSGLAGEESYNEQFF
TRBV29-1	NA	TRBJ1-5	CSVEDRVGQPQHF
TRBV20-1	many	TRBJ1-2	CSLARGEGYGYTF
TRBV4-3	NA	TRBJ2-5	CASSQEWREGVETQYF
TRBV29-1	many	TRBJ2-7	CSVEVDPANEQYF
TRBV3-1	few	TRBJ2-1	CASSQDWMVAANEQFF
TRBV29-1	NA	TRBJ2-1	CSVSGANEQFF
TRBV27	NA	TRBJ2-2	CASSVYTGELFF
TRBV5-1	NA	TRBJ2-3	CASSLVLAGGPSTDTQYF
TRBV20-1	few	TRBJ2-5	CSADLAGAIQETQYF
TRBV12-3/TRBV12-4	NA	TRBJ2-7	CASSLGLAGVLSQLEQYF
TRBV5-1	few	TRBJ2-2	CASSRRQGGTGELFF
TRBV20-1	NA	TRBJ2-7	CSARVGEQYF
TRBV4-3	NA	TRBJ2-1	CASSKGGRGQFF
TRBV5-1	many	TRBJ2-1	CASSLVGSGRGSYNEQFF
TRBV6-6	NA	TRBJ2-1	CASSYSLNEQFF
TRBV4-3	few	TRBJ2-7	CASSQDHDGRAPYEQYF
TRBV27	few	TRBJ2-7	CASSFADSYEQYF
TRBV12-3/TRBV12-4	many	TRBJ1-1	CASSPRDRARGTEAFF
TRBV3-1	many	TRBJ2-7	CASSQVGRSYEQYF
TRBV20-1	few	TRBJ2-3	CSARGSGAIGYTDTQYF
TRBV7-9	few	TRBJ2-7	CASSPRTDDEQYF
TRBV6-2/TRBV6-3	NA	TRBJ2-1	CASSDRASGTYNEQFF
TRBV9	few	TRBJ2-1	CASSSTGRYYNEQFF
TRBV6-2/TRBV6-3	few	TRBJ2-1	CASSPILNEQFF
TRBV4-3	few	TRBJ2-5	CASSRGLAGRETQYF
TRBV6-2/TRBV6-3	NA	TRBJ2-5	CASSYRGRSGETQYF
TRBV27	many	TRBJ1-2	CASSPSSGRNYGYTF
TRBV6-5	NA	TRBJ2-7	CASSYSDGSSYEQYF
TRBV4-2	NA	TRBJ2-1	CASSQESAGGPNNEQFF
TRBV28	few	TRBJ1-2	CASSLSRLLSNYGYTF
TRBV7-6	NA	TRBJ1-1	CASSLPPEGTNTEAFF
TRBV27	NA	TRBJ1-2	CASSLTGGPGYGYTF
TRBV7-9	once	TRBJ2-7	CASSLGLSGYEQYF
TRBV6-6	many	TRBJ2-5	CASHRGGETQYF
TRBV27	few	TRBJ2-4	CASSLSFPGQGGLAKNIQYF
TRBV2	few	TRBJ2-5	CASSGGPNDQETQYF
TRBV6-5	once	TRBJ2-1	CASSYSESPLSYNEQFF